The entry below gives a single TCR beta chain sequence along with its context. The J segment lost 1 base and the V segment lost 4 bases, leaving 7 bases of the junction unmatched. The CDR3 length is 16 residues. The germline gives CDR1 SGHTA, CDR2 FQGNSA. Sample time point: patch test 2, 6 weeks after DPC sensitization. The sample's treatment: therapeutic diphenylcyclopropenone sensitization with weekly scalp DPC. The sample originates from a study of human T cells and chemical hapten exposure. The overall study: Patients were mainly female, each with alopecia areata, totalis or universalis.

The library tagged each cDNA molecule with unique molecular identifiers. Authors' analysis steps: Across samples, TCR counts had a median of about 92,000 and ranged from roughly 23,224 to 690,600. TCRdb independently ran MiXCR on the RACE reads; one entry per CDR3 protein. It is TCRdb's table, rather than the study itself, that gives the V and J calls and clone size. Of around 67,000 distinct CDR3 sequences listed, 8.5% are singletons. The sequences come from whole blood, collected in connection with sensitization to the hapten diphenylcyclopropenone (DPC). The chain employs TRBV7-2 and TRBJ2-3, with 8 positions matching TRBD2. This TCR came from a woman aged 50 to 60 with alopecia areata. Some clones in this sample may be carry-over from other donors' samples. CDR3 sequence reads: CASSSLAGTGTDTQYF. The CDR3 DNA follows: TGTGCCAGCAGCTCGTTAGCGGGAACGGGCACAGATACGCAGTATTTT.